These T cell receptor beta chains were read from a single sample in a study of PD-L1 blockade in urothelial cancer. Profiling relied on immunoSEQ multiplex PCR, and the TCRdb table lists in-frame clones only, not all of them. The sample yields about 130,000 clones, approximately 84% seen once. The sample in question was PBMCs, obtained around atezolizumab (anti-PD-L1) treatment. The receptors were gathered from a man aged 50 or older with urothelial cancer. The CDR3 runs from the conserved cysteine through the conserved F or W. D genes are given only for firm matches. Some rows have no size entry. The others give once, few or many, or a class for an expanded clone.

j_call: TRBJ1-5
clone_size: .
v_call: TRBV5-1
d_call: .
cdr3_nt: TGCGCCAGCAGCTTGGGCGTCTATAGCAATCAGCCCCAGCATTTT
cdr3_aa: CASSLGVYSNQPQHF

j_call: TRBJ2-1
clone_size: .
v_call: TRBV7-6
d_call: .
cdr3_nt: TGTGCCAGCAGCTTAGCCACACACAATGAGCAGTTCTTC
cdr3_aa: CASSLATHNEQFF

j_call: TRBJ2-6
clone_size: .
v_call: TRBV5-1
d_call: TRBD1
cdr3_nt: TGCGCCAGCAGCTTGGATCCGGGACAGGTACACTCTGGGGCCAACGTCCTGACTTTC
cdr3_aa: CASSLDPGQVHSGANVLTF

j_call: TRBJ2-1
clone_size: .
v_call: TRBV13
d_call: .
cdr3_nt: TGTGCCAGCAGCTCGGGGGGCGGGAGAGGAACGGCTGAGCAGTTCTTC
cdr3_aa: CASSSGGGRGTAEQFF

j_call: TRBJ2-1
clone_size: .
v_call: TRBV7-3
d_call: TRBD2
cdr3_nt: TGTGCCAGCAGCGCAAAGGGGACTAGCGGGTTCAATGAGCAGTTCTTC
cdr3_aa: CASSAKGTSGFNEQFF

j_call: TRBJ1-6
clone_size: .
v_call: TRBV19
d_call: .
cdr3_nt: TGTGCCAGTAGCCGGGACTCTCAGAGTTCACCCCTCCACTTT
cdr3_aa: CASSRDSQSSPLHF

j_call: TRBJ2-3
clone_size: .
v_call: TRBV15
d_call: TRBD1
cdr3_nt: TGTGCCACCAGCAGGTCCCGGGACAGGGGGGGCTTTCATACGCAGTATTTT
cdr3_aa: CATSRSRDRGGFHTQYF

j_call: TRBJ1-5
clone_size: .
v_call: TRBV5-1
d_call: .
cdr3_nt: TGCGCCAGCAGCTTGGGCGCAATAGGGGAAACTCAGCCCCAGCATTTT
cdr3_aa: CASSLGAIGETQPQHF

j_call: TRBJ1-1
clone_size: few
v_call: TRBV19
d_call: .
cdr3_nt: TGTGCCAGTAGTCCGGGGAGGAACACTGAAGCTTTCTTT
cdr3_aa: CASSPGRNTEAFF

j_call: TRBJ1-4
clone_size: .
v_call: TRBV13
d_call: TRBD1
cdr3_nt: TGTGCCAGCAGCCAGGGAGGGACAGGGATAGAAAAACTGTTTTTT
cdr3_aa: CASSQGGTGIEKLFF

j_call: TRBJ1-3
clone_size: .
v_call: TRBV6-1
d_call: .
cdr3_nt: TGTGCCAGTAGTGGTTCCTACTCTGGAAACACCATATATTTT
cdr3_aa: CASSGSYSGNTIYF

j_call: TRBJ2-1
clone_size: .
v_call: TRBV7-2
d_call: TRBD2
cdr3_nt: TGTGCCAGCAGCCCGTGGACTAGCGGGAGCTACAATGAGCAGTTCTTC
cdr3_aa: CASSPWTSGSYNEQFF

j_call: TRBJ2-7
clone_size: .
v_call: TRBV5-1
d_call: TRBD2
cdr3_nt: TGCGCCAGCAGCTTGGGGCTAGCGGAAACCTACGAGCAGTACTTC
cdr3_aa: CASSLGLAETYEQYF

j_call: TRBJ2-1
clone_size: .
v_call: TRBV29-1
d_call: TRBD2
cdr3_nt: TGCAGCGATACTAGCGGGAGTAGGAATGAGCAGTTCTTC
cdr3_aa: CSDTSGSRNEQFF

j_call: TRBJ2-3
clone_size: .
v_call: TRBV5-8
d_call: .
cdr3_nt: TGTGCCAGCAGATCTCACACCTCAGATACGCAGTATTTT
cdr3_aa: CASRSHTSDTQYF

j_call: TRBJ2-2
clone_size: .
v_call: TRBV7-8
d_call: .
cdr3_nt: TGTGCCAGCAGCTTTAACACGAACACCGGGGAGCTGTTTTTT
cdr3_aa: CASSFNTNTGELFF

j_call: TRBJ2-2
clone_size: .
v_call: TRBV18
d_call: .
cdr3_nt: TGTGCCAGCTCAACCCTAGGGGACACCGGGGAGCTGTTTTTT
cdr3_aa: CASSTLGDTGELFF

j_call: TRBJ2-7
clone_size: once
v_call: TRBV28
d_call: TRBD1
cdr3_nt: TGTGCCAGCAGTTTATTGGCAGGGGGAGCCTACGAGCAGTACTTC
cdr3_aa: CASSLLAGGAYEQYF

j_call: TRBJ2-5
clone_size: .
v_call: TRBV28
d_call: TRBD2
cdr3_nt: TGTGCCAGCAGAGAGCAAGCGGGAGGAGAGACCCAGTACTTC
cdr3_aa: CASREQAGGETQYF

j_call: TRBJ2-1
clone_size: .
v_call: TRBV5-1
d_call: TRBD2
cdr3_nt: TGCGCCAGCAGCCCCTGGACTAGCGGGAGGTTGAATGAGCAGTTCTTC
cdr3_aa: CASSPWTSGRLNEQFF

j_call: TRBJ1-1
clone_size: .
v_call: TRBV25-1
d_call: .
cdr3_nt: TGTGCCAGCAGTGTGGCGGGGAACACTGAAGCTTTCTTT
cdr3_aa: CASSVAGNTEAFF

j_call: TRBJ2-1
clone_size: few
v_call: TRBV7-2
d_call: TRBD2
cdr3_nt: TGTGCCAGCAGCTTAGTCCTAGCGGGAGGTACCTACAATGAGCAGTTCTTC
cdr3_aa: CASSLVLAGGTYNEQFF

j_call: TRBJ1-1
clone_size: .
v_call: TRBV2
d_call: TRBD1
cdr3_nt: TGTGCCAGCAGTGAAGCGGGACAGGGTTACACTGAAGCTTTCTTT
cdr3_aa: CASSEAGQGYTEAFF

j_call: TRBJ2-7
clone_size: few
v_call: TRBV5-1
d_call: TRBD2
cdr3_nt: TGCGCCAGCAGCTTGGGGGGAGGGGTCTACGAGCAGTACTTC
cdr3_aa: CASSLGGGVYEQYF

j_call: TRBJ2-7
clone_size: .
v_call: TRBV11-2
d_call: TRBD2
cdr3_nt: TGTGCCAGCAGCGGCACTAGCGGGAGTTCCTACGAGCAGTACTTC
cdr3_aa: CASSGTSGSSYEQYF

j_call: TRBJ2-4
clone_size: .
v_call: TRBV11-2
d_call: TRBD2
cdr3_nt: TGTGCCAGCAGTCCTATGAGCGGGGCAGTGACCAAAAACATTCAGTACTTC
cdr3_aa: CASSPMSGAVTKNIQYF

j_call: TRBJ1-1
clone_size: few
v_call: TRBV19
d_call: TRBD1
cdr3_nt: TGTGCCAGTAAGGACAGGGACACTGAAGCTTTCTTT
cdr3_aa: CASKDRDTEAFF

j_call: TRBJ1-1
clone_size: .
v_call: TRBV7-2
d_call: TRBD1
cdr3_nt: TGTGCCAGCTCCCACAGGGGGCTGTCTGAAGCTTTCTTT
cdr3_aa: CASSHRGLSEAFF

j_call: TRBJ1-5
clone_size: .
v_call: TRBV27
d_call: .
cdr3_nt: TGTGCCAGCAGTTTAGGCAAACCGAAGCAGCCCCAGCATTTT
cdr3_aa: CASSLGKPKQPQHF

j_call: TRBJ1-3
clone_size: .
v_call: TRBV2
d_call: .
cdr3_nt: TGTGCCAGCAGTGCTGGGGGAGGAAACGGAAACACCATATATTTT
cdr3_aa: CASSAGGGNGNTIYF

j_call: TRBJ2-3
clone_size: .
v_call: TRBV18
d_call: .
cdr3_nt: TGTGCCAGCTCACCATTTGCAGGGTCAGATACGCAGTATTTT
cdr3_aa: CASSPFAGSDTQYF

j_call: TRBJ2-1
clone_size: .
v_call: TRBV28
d_call: TRBD2
cdr3_nt: TGTGCCAGCAGTCCGGGAGGGGGCTCCTACAATGAGCAGTTCTTC
cdr3_aa: CASSPGGGSYNEQFF

j_call: TRBJ2-5
clone_size: few
v_call: TRBV7-9
d_call: .
cdr3_nt: TGTGCCAGCAGCCCGGACTGGCTTAAAGAGACCCAGTACTTC
cdr3_aa: CASSPDWLKETQYF

j_call: TRBJ2-1
clone_size: once
v_call: TRBV11-3
d_call: TRBD2
cdr3_nt: TGTGCCAGCAGCTCCCTGGCGGGAGGGGAAAATGAGCAGTTCTTC
cdr3_aa: CASSSLAGGENEQFF

j_call: TRBJ1-6
clone_size: .
v_call: TRBV28
d_call: .
cdr3_nt: TGTGCCAGCAGTTCTCCGCCGGTGGAGGCCCTCCACTTT
cdr3_aa: CASSSPPVEALHF

j_call: TRBJ2-5
clone_size: .
v_call: TRBV5-1
d_call: TRBD2
cdr3_nt: TGCGCCAGCAGCTTGGCTCCGGGAGGGGAGACCCAGTACTTC
cdr3_aa: CASSLAPGGETQYF

j_call: TRBJ2-7
clone_size: .
v_call: TRBV30
d_call: TRBD2
cdr3_nt: TGTGCCTGGGGGCTAGCGGGAGGGTACTACGAGCAGTACTTC
cdr3_aa: CAWGLAGGYYEQYF

j_call: TRBJ2-7
clone_size: .
v_call: TRBV28
d_call: .
cdr3_nt: TGTGCCAGCAGTCCGGGACTGCCATCGGAGCAGTACTTC
cdr3_aa: CASSPGLPSEQYF

j_call: TRBJ2-3
clone_size: .
v_call: TRBV5-1
d_call: .
cdr3_nt: TGCGCCAGCAGCCGGACAGCTAGCACAGATACGCAGTATTTT
cdr3_aa: CASSRTASTDTQYF

j_call: TRBJ1-5
clone_size: few
v_call: TRBV2
d_call: TRBD1
cdr3_nt: TGTGCCAGCAGTGCAGACAGGGGGCGAAGTCAGCCCCAGCATTTT
cdr3_aa: CASSADRGRSQPQHF

j_call: TRBJ2-3
clone_size: .
v_call: TRBV28
d_call: .
cdr3_nt: TGTGCCAGCTGGGCAGGGGGCACAGATACGCAGTATTTT
cdr3_aa: CASWAGGTDTQYF

j_call: TRBJ2-5
clone_size: .
v_call: TRBV7-7
d_call: TRBD2
cdr3_nt: TGTGCTAGCAGACCTGGACTAGCGGGAGCAGAGACCCAGTACTTC
cdr3_aa: CASRPGLAGAETQYF

j_call: TRBJ1-2
clone_size: .
v_call: TRBV7-9
d_call: .
cdr3_nt: TGTGCCAGCAGCTTAGGGGGCAGTGAAGGCTACACCTTC
cdr3_aa: CASSLGGSEGYTF

j_call: TRBJ2-3
clone_size: .
v_call: TRBV11-3
d_call: .
cdr3_nt: TGTGCCAGCAGCTTGGGCGGGATAAGCACAGATACGCAGTATTTT
cdr3_aa: CASSLGGISTDTQYF

j_call: TRBJ2-1
clone_size: few
v_call: TRBV25-1
d_call: .
cdr3_nt: TGTGCCAGCAGTGAGGGATCGCGGGGTGAGCAGTTCTTC
cdr3_aa: CASSEGSRGEQFF

j_call: TRBJ1-1
clone_size: .
v_call: TRBV19
d_call: TRBD1
cdr3_nt: TGTGCCAGTAGCCGTATATCGGGAGGGGGCCCTTTCGGGAACACTGAAGCTTTCTTT
cdr3_aa: CASSRISGGGPFGNTEAFF

j_call: TRBJ1-2
clone_size: few
v_call: TRBV28
d_call: .
cdr3_nt: TGTGCCAGCAGGGAAGAGGACAGACGCGGTTCTGGCTACACCTTC
cdr3_aa: CASREEDRRGSGYTF

j_call: TRBJ2-1
clone_size: .
v_call: TRBV5-1
d_call: .
cdr3_nt: TGCGCCAGCAGCTTGACGCGCTACAATGAGCAGTTCTTC
cdr3_aa: CASSLTRYNEQFF

j_call: TRBJ1-2
clone_size: few
v_call: TRBV7-2
d_call: TRBD1
cdr3_nt: TGTGCCAGCAGCTTTTTTCCCCCGGGACAGGGGGTGGATGGCTACACCTTC
cdr3_aa: CASSFFPPGQGVDGYTF

j_call: TRBJ1-6
clone_size: .
v_call: TRBV2
d_call: .
cdr3_nt: TGTGCCAGCAGTGACATACAGACAAATTCACCCCTCCACTTT
cdr3_aa: CASSDIQTNSPLHF

j_call: TRBJ1-2
clone_size: .
v_call: TRBV6-1
d_call: TRBD1
cdr3_nt: TGTGCCAGCAGTTATAGACAGGGCGGTCAAGGCTACACCTTC
cdr3_aa: CASSYRQGGQGYTF

j_call: TRBJ1-5
clone_size: .
v_call: TRBV30
d_call: .
cdr3_nt: TGTGCCTGGAGTACTTTAGACAGTAATCAGCCCCAGCATTTT
cdr3_aa: CAWSTLDSNQPQHF

j_call: TRBJ1-1
clone_size: .
v_call: TRBV5-1
d_call: .
cdr3_nt: TGCGCCAGCAGCCGCGCTGATACAGGAACCACTGAAGCTTTCTTT
cdr3_aa: CASSRADTGTTEAFF

j_call: TRBJ2-5
clone_size: .
v_call: TRBV7-3
d_call: TRBD1
cdr3_nt: TGTGCCAGCAGCTCGGGACAGCAAGAGACCCAGTACTTC
cdr3_aa: CASSSGQQETQYF

j_call: TRBJ2-1
clone_size: .
v_call: TRBV5-6
d_call: TRBD2
cdr3_nt: TGTGCCAGCAGATGGGGCGGGGGCTCCTACAATGAGCAGTTCTTC
cdr3_aa: CASRWGGGSYNEQFF